The clone carrying this TCR beta chain was picked up one time. The CDR3 has 13 residues. Per germline, CDR1 LNHDA and CDR2 SQIVND (reference sequence). V lost 8 bases to trimming and J lost 4 bases, with 14 bases between them. The sample is drawn from a study of blood T cell repertoires in COVID-19. Study-level background: Specimens from acute and convalescent COVID-19 originated in the United States, Italy and Spain.

Using immunoSEQ multiplex PCR, the repertoire was profiled, and TCRdb retains in-frame clones only, with some absent. The repertoire holds 180,000 or so clones, with more than 85% as singletons. Input material: peripheral blood. This chain uses TRBV19 with TRBJ2-5; D might be TRBD1 (6 bases). The clonotype originates from a man between 18 and 35 years old with acute or convalescent COVID-19. The CDR3 sequence: CASSGPGVETQYF. The CDR3, as DNA: TGTGCCAGTTCCGGGCCAGGGGTAGAGACCCAGTACTTC.